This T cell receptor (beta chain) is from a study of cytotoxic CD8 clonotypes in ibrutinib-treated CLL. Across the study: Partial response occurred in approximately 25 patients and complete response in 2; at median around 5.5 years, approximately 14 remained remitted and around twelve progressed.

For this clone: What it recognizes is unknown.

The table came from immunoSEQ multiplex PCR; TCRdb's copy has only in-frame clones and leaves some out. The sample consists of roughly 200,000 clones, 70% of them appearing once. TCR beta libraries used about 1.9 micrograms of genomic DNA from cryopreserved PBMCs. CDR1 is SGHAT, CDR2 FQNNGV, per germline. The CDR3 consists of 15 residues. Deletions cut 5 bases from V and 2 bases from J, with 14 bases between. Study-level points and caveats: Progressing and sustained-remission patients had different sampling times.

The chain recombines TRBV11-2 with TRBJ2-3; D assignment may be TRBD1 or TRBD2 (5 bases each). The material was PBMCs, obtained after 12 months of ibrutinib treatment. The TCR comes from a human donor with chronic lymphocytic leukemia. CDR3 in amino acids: CASSPGTGLTDTQYF. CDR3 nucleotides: TGTGCCAGCAGCCCCGGGACGGGCCTCACAGATACGCAGTATTTT.